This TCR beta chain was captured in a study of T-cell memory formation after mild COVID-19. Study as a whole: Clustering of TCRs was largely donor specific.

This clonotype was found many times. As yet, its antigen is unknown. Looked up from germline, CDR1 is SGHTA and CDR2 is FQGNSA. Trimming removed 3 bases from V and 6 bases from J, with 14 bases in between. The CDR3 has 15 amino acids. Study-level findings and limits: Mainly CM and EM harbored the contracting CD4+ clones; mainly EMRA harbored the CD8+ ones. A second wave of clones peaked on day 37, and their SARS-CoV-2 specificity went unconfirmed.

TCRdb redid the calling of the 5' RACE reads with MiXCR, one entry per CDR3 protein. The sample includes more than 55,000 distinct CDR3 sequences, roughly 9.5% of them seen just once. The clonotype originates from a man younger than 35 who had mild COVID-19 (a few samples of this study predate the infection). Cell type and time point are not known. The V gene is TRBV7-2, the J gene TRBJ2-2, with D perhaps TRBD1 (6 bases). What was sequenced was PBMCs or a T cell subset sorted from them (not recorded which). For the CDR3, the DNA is TGTGCCAGCAGCTTCTCAGGGGAGAGGGCCGGGGAGCTGTTTTTT. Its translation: CASSFSGERAGELFF.